The present entry profiles one TCR beta chain with its context. The data derive from a study of blood T cell repertoires in COVID-19. Across the whole study: COVID-19 samples from acute and convalescent phases originated in the United States, Italy and Spain. PBMCs, B-cell-depleted T cells, or T cells were the source of the cDNA or gDNA that made up the material.

Original handling: Amplification of reference gene primers was used by the study to estimate nucleated cell counts. TCRdb's table, derived via immunoSEQ multiplex PCR, lists solely in-frame clones and lacks some. V and J calls and clone size are given by that table; D and trimming were obtained from the DNA. The sample carries tens of thousands of clones, over 75% recorded once. Per germline, CDR1 GTSNPN and CDR2 SVGIG (reference sequence). V lost 2 bases, J lost 8 bases, and 5 bases stayed unmatched. The CDR3 consists of 13 residues. The source material was peripheral blood. The sequence was obtained from an elderly man with acute or convalescent COVID-19. The V call is TRBV30, the J call TRBJ1-2, with 10 bases fitting TRBD1. The CDR3 DNA sequence: TGTGCCTGGAGTCTTGGGACAGGGGTAGGCTACACCTTC. The encoded protein is CAWSLGTGVGYTF.